The 6 T cell receptor beta chains given below trace back to one sample, sequenced in a study of shared clonotypes between healthy human individuals. Produced via immunoSEQ multiplex PCR; TCRdb's table is partial and in-frame only. The table lists over a million clones, over 95% of them singletons. Material for sequencing was naive CD4+ T cells sorted from blood. Subset of the sample: CD45RA+ positively selected. The receptors come from a man in his thirties or forties in good health.

The chain links TRBV7-8 to TRBJ1-2, with TRBD1 identical over 9 bases. Germline loops: CDR1 SGHVS, CDR2 FQNEAQ. The CDR3 extends over 15 amino acids. V lost 3 bases, J lost 2 bases, and 4 bases stayed unmatched. The CDR3 DNA follows: TGTGCCAGCAGCTTTACAGGGGGCGCAAACTATGGCTACACCTTC. The encoded protein is CASSFTGGANYGYTF.

A word on this clone: The sample carries other DNA sequences with the same CDR3. The V call is TRBV5-1, the J call TRBJ2-7, with a weak D call TRBD2 (6 bases). Germline-derived CDR1 and CDR2 are SGHRS and YFSETQ. Trimming took 2 bases from V and 1 from J, leaving 10 bases between them. CDR3 length: 14 residues. The CDR3 DNA reads TGCGCCAGCAGCTTCACGGGGACTTCCTACGAGCAGTACTTC. Amino acids: CASSFTGTSYEQYF.

This chain joins TRBV10-3 and TRBJ1-4, with 9 nucleotides matching TRBD1. Germline V gene lookup returns CDR1 ENHRY and CDR2 SYGVKD. V trimming: 11 bases; J trimming: 7 bases; junction bases outside the gene matches: 14. This CDR3 has 15 amino acids. CDR3 sequence (DNA): TGTGCCGCCACCCCGGGACAGGGAGGCGTTGAAAAACTGTTTTTT. Amino acids: CAATPGQGGVEKLFF.

The rearrangement joins TRBV9 to TRBJ2-2; possibly TRBD1 for D (5 bases). The CDR3 totals 16 residues. Germline V CDR1 and CDR2: SGDLS, YYNGEE. V lost 4 bases, J lost 0 bases, and 13 bases lay in between. CDR3 in amino acids: CASSTFGQPNTGELFF. CDR3 nucleotides: TGTGCCAGCAGCACCTTCGGACAACCGAACACCGGGGAGCTGTTTTTT.

This chain connects TRBV7-9 to TRBJ2-4, with 7 bases fitting TRBD1. Losses at the gene ends were 5 bases for V and 0 bases for J; bases not matched to a gene: 7. The germline V gene has CDR1 SEHNR and CDR2 FQNEAQ (reference sequence). This CDR3 spans 16 amino acids. CDR3 sequence reads: CASSTDRALAKNIQYF. CDR3 bases: TGTGCCAGCAGCACAGACAGGGCCCTAGCCAAAAACATTCAGTACTTC.

The rearrangement links TRBV5-1 to TRBJ2-1; 11 bases match TRBD2. Germline V lookup: CDR1 SGHRS, CDR2 YFSETQ. The CDR3 length is 16 residues. With V trimmed by 0 bases and J by 8 bases, 7 bases remained unmatched. CDR3 nucleotide sequence: TGCGCCAGCAGCTTGGAGTTCCTAGCGGGAGGTGATGAGCAGTTCTTC. It specifies CASSLEFLAGGDEQFF.